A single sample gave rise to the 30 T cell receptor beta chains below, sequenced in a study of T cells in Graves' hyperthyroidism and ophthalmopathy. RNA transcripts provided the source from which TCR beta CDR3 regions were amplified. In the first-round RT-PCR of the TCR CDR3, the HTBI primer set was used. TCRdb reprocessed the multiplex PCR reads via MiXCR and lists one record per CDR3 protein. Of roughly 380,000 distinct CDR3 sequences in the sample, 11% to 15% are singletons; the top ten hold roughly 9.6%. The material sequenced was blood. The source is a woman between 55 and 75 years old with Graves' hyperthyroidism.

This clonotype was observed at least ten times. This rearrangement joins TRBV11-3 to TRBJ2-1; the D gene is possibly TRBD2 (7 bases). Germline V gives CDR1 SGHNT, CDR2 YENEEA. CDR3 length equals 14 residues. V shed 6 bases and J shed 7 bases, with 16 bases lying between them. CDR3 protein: CASRSGLGGNEQFF. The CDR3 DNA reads TGTGCCAGCAGGAGTGGACTAGGGGGTAATGAGCAGTTCTTC.

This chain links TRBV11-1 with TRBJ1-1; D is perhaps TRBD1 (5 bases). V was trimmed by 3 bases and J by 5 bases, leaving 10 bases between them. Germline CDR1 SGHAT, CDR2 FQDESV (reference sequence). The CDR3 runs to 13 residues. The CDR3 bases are TGTGCCAGCAGCTTTCAGGGAAGGACTGAAGCTTTCTTT. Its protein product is CASSFQGRTEAFF.

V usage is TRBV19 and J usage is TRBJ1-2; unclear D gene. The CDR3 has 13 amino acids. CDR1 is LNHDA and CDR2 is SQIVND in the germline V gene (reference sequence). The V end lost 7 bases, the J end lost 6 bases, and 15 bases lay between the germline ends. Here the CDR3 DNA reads TGTGCCAGTACCCCCGGGTTTCCAGATGGCTACACCTTC. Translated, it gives CASTPGFPDGYTF.

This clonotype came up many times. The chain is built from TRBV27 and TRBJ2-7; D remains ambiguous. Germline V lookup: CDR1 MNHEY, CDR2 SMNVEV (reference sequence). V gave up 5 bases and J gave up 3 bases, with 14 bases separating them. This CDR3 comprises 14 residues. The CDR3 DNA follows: TGTGCCAGCAGTCACAGATTAGGGAACTACGAGCAGTACTTC. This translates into CASSHRLGNYEQYF.

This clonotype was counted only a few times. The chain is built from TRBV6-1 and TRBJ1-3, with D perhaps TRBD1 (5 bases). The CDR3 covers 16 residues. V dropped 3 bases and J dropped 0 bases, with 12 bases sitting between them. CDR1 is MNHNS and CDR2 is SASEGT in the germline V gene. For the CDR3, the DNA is TGTGCCAGCAGTGAGATACAGGCCAGCTCTGGAAACACCATATATTTT. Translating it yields CASSEIQASSGNTIYF.

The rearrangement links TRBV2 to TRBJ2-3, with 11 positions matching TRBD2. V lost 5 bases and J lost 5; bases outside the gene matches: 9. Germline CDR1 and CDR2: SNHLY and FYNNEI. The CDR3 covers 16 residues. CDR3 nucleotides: TGTGCCAGCAGTACTTTACTAGCGGGAGTGGGAGATACGCAGTATTTT. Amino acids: CASSTLLAGVGDTQYF.

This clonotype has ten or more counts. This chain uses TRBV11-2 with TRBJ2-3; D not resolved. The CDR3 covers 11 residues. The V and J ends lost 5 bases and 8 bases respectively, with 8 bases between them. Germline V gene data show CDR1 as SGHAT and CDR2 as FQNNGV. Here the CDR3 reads CASSRSPTQYF. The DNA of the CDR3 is TGTGCCAGCAGCCGGAGTCCTACGCAGTATTTT. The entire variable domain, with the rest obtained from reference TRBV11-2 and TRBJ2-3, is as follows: EAGVAQSPRYKIIEKRQSVAFWCNPISGHATLYWYQQILGQGPKLLIQFQNNGVVDDSQLPKDRFSAERLKGVDSTLKIQPAKLEDSAVYLCASSRSPTQYFGPGTRLTVL.

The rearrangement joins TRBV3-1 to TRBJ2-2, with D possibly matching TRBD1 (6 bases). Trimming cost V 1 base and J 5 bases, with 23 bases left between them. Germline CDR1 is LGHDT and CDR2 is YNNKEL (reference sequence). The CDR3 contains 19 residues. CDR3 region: CASSQGSWGHRIKTGELFF. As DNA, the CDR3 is TGTGCCAGCAGCCAAGGATCATGGGGACACCGAATTAAAACCGGGGAGCTGTTTTTT.

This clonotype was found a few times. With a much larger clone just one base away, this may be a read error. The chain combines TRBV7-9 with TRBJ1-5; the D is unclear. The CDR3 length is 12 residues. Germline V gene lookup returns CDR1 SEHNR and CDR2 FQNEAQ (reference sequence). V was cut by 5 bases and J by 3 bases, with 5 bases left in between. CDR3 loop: CASSRDNQPQHF. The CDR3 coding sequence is TGTGCCAGCAGCCGGGACAATCAGCCCCAGCATTTT.

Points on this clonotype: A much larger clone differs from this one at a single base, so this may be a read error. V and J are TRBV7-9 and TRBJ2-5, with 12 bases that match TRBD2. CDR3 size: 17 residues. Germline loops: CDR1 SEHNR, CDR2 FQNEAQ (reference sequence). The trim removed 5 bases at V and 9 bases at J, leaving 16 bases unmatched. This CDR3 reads CASSGLAGSKKGEAQYF. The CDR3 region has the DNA TGTGCCAGCAGCGGACTAGCGGGGAGTAAGAAAGGGGAGGCCCAGTACTTC.

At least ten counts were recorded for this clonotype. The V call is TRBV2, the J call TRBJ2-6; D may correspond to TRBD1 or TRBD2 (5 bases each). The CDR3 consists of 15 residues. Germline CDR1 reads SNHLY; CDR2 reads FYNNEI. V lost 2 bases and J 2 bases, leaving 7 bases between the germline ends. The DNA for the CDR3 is TGTGCCAGCAGTGAAAGAGGGGCTGGGGCCAACGTCCTGACTTTC. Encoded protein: CASSERGAGANVLTF.

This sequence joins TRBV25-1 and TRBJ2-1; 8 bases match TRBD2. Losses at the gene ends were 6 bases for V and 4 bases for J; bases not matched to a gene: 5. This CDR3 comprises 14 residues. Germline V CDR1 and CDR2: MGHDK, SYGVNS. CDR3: CASSRTSRYNEQFF. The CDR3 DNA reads TGTGCCAGCAGCAGGACTAGCAGGTACAATGAGCAGTTCTTC. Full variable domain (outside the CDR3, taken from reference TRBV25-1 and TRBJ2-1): EADIYQTPRYLVIGTGKKITLECSQTMGHDKMYWYQQDPGMELHLIHYSYGVNSTEKGDLSSESTVSRIRTEHFPLTLESARPSHTSQYLCASSRTSRYNEQFFGPGTRLTVL.

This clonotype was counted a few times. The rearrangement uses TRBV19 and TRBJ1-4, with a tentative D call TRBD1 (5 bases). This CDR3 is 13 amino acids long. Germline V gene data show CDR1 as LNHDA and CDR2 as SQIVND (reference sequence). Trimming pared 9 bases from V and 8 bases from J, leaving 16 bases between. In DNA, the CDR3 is TGTGCCAGCAAGGCGACAGACCGGGAAAAACTGTTTTTT. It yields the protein CASKATDREKLFF.

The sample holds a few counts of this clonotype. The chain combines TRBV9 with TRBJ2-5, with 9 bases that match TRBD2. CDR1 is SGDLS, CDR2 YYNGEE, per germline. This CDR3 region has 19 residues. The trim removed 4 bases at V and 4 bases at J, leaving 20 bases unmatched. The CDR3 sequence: CASSTPVVGGRALGETQYF. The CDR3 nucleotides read TGTGCCAGCAGCACCCCGGTGGTGGGCGGGAGGGCCCTCGGAGAGACCCAGTACTTC.

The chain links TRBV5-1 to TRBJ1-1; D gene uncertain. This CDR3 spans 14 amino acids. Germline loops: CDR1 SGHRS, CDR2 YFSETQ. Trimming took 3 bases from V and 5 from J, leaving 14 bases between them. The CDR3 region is CASSSGSGGTEAFF. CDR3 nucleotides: TGCGCCAGCAGCTCAGGATCAGGAGGAACTGAAGCTTTCTTT.

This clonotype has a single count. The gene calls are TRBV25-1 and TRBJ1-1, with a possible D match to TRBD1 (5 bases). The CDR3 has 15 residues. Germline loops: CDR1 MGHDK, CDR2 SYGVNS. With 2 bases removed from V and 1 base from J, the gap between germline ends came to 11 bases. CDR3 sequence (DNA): TGTGCCAGCAGTGAAGGGCAGGGCTGGAACACTGAAGCTTTCTTT. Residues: CASSEGQGWNTEAFF.

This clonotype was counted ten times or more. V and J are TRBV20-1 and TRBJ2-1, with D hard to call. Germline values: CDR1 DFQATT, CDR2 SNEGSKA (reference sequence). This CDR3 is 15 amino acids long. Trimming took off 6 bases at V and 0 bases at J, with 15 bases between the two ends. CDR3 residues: CSASDPDGSYNEQFF. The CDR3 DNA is TGCAGTGCCTCGGACCCCGACGGCTCCTACAATGAGCAGTTCTTC.

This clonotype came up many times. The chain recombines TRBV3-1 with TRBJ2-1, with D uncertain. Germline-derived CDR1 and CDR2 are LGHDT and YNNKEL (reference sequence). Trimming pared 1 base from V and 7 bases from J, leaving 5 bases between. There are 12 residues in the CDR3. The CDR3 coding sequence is TGTGCCAGCAGCCAAGTGGAGAATGAGCAGTTCTTC. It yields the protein CASSQVENEQFF.

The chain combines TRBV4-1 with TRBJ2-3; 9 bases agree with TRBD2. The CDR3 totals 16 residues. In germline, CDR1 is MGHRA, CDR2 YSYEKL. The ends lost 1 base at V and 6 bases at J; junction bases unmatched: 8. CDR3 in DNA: TGCGCCAGCAGCCAAGTAGGCGGGAGGGCCTCGGATACGCAGTATTTT. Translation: CASSQVGGRASDTQYF.

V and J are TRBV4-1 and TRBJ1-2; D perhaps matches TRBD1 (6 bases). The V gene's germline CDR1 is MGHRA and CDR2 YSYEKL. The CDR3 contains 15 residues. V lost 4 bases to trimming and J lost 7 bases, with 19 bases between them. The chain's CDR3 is CASSPGHSVMGGYTF. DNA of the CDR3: TGCGCCAGCAGCCCGGGACACTCTGTAATGGGTGGCTACACCTTC.

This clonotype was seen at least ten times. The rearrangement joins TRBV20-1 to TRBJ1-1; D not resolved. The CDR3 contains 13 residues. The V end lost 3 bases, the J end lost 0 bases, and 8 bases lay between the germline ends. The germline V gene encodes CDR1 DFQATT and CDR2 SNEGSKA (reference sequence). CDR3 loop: CSARGSLNTEAFF. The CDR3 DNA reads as TGCAGTGCTAGGGGCAGCTTGAACACTGAAGCTTTCTTT.

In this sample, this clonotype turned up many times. CDR3 in DNA: TGTGCCAGTAGGAACAGAGAGGGGTACGAGCAGTACTTC. It encodes CASRNREGYEQYF. The genes are TRBV19 and TRBJ2-7; D is tentatively TRBD1 or TRBD2 (5 bases each). CDR1 and CDR2 from the germline V gene are LNHDA and SQIVND (reference sequence). The V and J ends lost 6 bases and 4 bases respectively, with 13 bases between them. This CDR3 comprises 13 residues.

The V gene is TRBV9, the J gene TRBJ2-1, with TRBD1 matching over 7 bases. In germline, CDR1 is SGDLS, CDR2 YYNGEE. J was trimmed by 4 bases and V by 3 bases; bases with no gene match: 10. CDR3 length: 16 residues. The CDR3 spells CASSGGGGYGYNEQFF. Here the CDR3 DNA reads TGTGCCAGCAGCGGAGGGGGCGGTTATGGGTACAATGAGCAGTTCTTC.

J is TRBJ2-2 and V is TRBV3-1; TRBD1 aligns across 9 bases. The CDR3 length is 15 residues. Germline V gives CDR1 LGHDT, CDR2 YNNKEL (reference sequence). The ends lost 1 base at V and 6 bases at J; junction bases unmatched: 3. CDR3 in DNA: TGTGCCAGCAGCCAAGGACAGGGGGTGTCCGGGGAGCTGTTTTTT. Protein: CASSQGQGVSGELFF.

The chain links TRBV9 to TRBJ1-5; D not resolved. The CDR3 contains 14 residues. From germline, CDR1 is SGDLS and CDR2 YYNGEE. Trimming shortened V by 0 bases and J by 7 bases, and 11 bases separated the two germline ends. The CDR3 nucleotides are TGTGCCAGCAGCGTAGATTGGGGAAACCAGCCCCAGCATTTT. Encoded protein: CASSVDWGNQPQHF.

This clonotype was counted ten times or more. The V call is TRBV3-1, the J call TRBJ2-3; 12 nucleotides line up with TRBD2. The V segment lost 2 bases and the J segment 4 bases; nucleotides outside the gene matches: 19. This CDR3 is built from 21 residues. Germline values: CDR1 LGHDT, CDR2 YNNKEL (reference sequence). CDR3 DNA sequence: TGTGCCAGCAGCCAACCGAGGACTAGCGGGACTAAAGGAGGGCAATCAGATACGCAGTATTTT. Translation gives CASSQPRTSGTKGGQSDTQYF.

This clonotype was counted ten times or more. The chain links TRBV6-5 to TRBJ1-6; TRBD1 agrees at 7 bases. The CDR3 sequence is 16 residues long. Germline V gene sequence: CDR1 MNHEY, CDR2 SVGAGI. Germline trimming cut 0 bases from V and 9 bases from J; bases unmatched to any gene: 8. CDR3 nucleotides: TGTGCCAGCAGTTACTCTACAGGGGTAGAAGCTTCACCCCTCCACTTT. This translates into CASSYSTGVEASPLHF.

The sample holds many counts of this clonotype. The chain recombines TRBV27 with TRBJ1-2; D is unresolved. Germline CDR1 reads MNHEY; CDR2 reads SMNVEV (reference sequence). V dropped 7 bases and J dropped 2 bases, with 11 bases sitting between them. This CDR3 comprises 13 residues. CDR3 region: CASKGSENYGYTF. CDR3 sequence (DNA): TGTGCCAGCAAGGGCAGCGAAAACTATGGCTACACCTTC.

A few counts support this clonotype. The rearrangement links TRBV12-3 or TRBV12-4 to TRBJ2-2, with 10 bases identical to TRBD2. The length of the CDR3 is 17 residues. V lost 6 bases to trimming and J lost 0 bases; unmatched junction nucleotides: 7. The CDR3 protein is CASRHGLAVANTGELFF. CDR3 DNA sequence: TGTGCCAGCAGACACGGACTAGCGGTCGCGAACACCGGGGAGCTGTTTTTT.

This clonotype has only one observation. In nucleotides, the CDR3 is TGTGCCAGGACCGGGACAGGGGCGAATGGATATGGCTACACCTTC. Its protein product is CARTGTGANGYGYTF. The rearrangement uses TRBV19 and TRBJ1-2; 10 bases are a match to TRBD1. CDR1 LNHDA and CDR2 SQIVND come from the germline V gene (reference sequence). The CDR3 consists of 15 residues. V lost 9 bases to trimming and J lost 5 bases; unmatched junction nucleotides: 12.